The clone carrying this T cell receptor (beta chain) was observed once. Its antigen remains unidentified. The data are from a study of cytomegalovirus exposure and HLA in healthy donors. Study-level findings and limits: When a later analysis was performed, an Asian-associated ancestry cluster reportedly had fewer N-insertions than the approximately 680-donor mean. Earlier results showed most TCR beta V segments being productive about 90% or about 30% of the time.

PCR involved 60 Vbeta and 13 Jbeta primers. Generated by immunoSEQ multiplex PCR, the TCRdb table keeps only in-frame clones and is missing some. Altogether about 160,000 clones are present, around four fifths being singletons, with the ten largest covering about 1.9%. This sequence originates from a female donor in good health and CMV-seronegative. Sequenced: PBMCs.

DNA for the CDR3: TGTGCCAGCAGTTCCGGGACTAGCACCACCGGGGAGCTGTTTTTT. Protein: CASSSGTSTTGELFF. V usage is TRBV25-1 and J usage is TRBJ2-2; 9 nucleotides line up with TRBD2. CDR1 and CDR2 from the germline V gene are MGHDK and SYGVNS. The J segment lost 4 bases and the V segment lost 5 bases, leaving 5 bases of the junction unmatched. The CDR3 contains 15 residues.